These T cell receptor beta chains were read from a single sample in a study of T cell changes during pregnancy in multiple sclerosis. Libraries were prepared by immunoSEQ multiplex PCR; TCRdb keeps only in-frame clonotypes and omits some of them. The sample lists about 120,000 clones; around 93% were seen once. This specimen was peripheral blood, taken before pregnancy. These TCRs come from a female donor with multiple sclerosis, enrolled in a pregnancy study. Each CDR3 is given without its conserved first and last residue.

V	J	CDR3
TRBV7-9	TRBJ2-5	ASSLARGGETQY
TRBV2	TRBJ1-1	ASSGDRGRWKAF
TRBV2	TRBJ2-7	ASSRPGGPEEQY
TRBV5-4	TRBJ2-7	ASSPRSQQGGYYEQY
TRBV14	TRBJ2-7	ASSQGGLAGSRSYEQY
TRBV10-2	TRBJ2-5	ASNSGTQETQY
TRBV9	TRBJ2-7	ASSAEGTYEQY
TRBV5-6	TRBJ1-2	ASSDGTALNYGYT
TRBV27	TRBJ2-1	ASSFEGVGNEQF
TRBV6-6	TRBJ2-4	ASSYLVPSGSVQY
TRBV21-1	TRBJ2-2	ASSKRPSLNTGELF
TRBV7-9	TRBJ2-7	ASSPGARDRDSYEQY
TRBV7-9	TRBJ2-7	ASSFPDISYEQY
TRBV15	TRBJ2-7	ATSKDSPTSGAPYEQY
TRBV28	TRBJ1-2	ASSLGAASYGYT
TRBV19	TRBJ1-6	ASSMGLRDSPLH
TRBV5-1	TRBJ2-6	ASSPPRQGGGANVLT
TRBV2	TRBJ2-7	ASSDGGAGDYEQY
TRBV18	TRBJ1-1	VSSRGGQNTEAF
TRBV6-6	TRBJ1-2	ASRQGAYGYT
TRBV15	TRBJ1-2	ATRRAGQGLYGYT
TRBV5-5	TRBJ2-1	ASSLWTSGIGNEQF
TRBV15	TRBJ1-2	ATSRGQGDGYT
TRBV5-1	TRBJ2-7	ASSFGTGVYEQY
TRBV6-6	TRBJ2-2	ASSSLTTAGELF
TRBV7-6	TRBJ2-1	ASSNTGGNGNEQF
TRBV19	TRBJ2-3	ASGLAGRWDTQY
TRBV11-1	TRBJ2-4	ASSLASGGYPQNIQY
TRBV4-1	TRBJ2-5	ASSQPDSRQETQY
TRBV27	TRBJ1-4	ASSLSKDRHQEKLF
TRBV13	TRBJ2-4	ASSQRQGIDIQY
TRBV29-1	TRBJ1-2	SVEGTGAYYGYT
TRBV19	TRBJ2-4	ASSIRPGHRPNIQY
TRBV9	TRBJ2-1	ASSGRDRGNEQF
TRBV6-1	TRBJ2-3	ASSEGQGADTQY
TRBV2	TRBJ1-5	ASSQYLPGSGQPQH
TRBV6-5	TRBJ2-3	ASSTGVTDTQY
TRBV28	TRBJ1-5	ASSSGSVNQPQH
TRBV19	TRBJ2-7	ASQPGQGTYEQY
TRBV19	TRBJ1-1	ASSSRGRGMNTEAF
TRBV5-4	TRBJ2-3	ASSLEILTDTQY
TRBV5-1	TRBJ1-4	ASSVGQSPNEKLF
TRBV9	TRBJ2-3	ASSVEGGGGADTQY
TRBV30	TRBJ2-7	AWSLVLGGVSYEQY
TRBV18	TRBJ2-3	ASSPFTGGTGDTQY
TRBV28	TRBJ2-1	ASSLMLALPDEQF
TRBV5-6	TRBJ2-1	ASSLGSGGWNEQF
TRBV6-6	TRBJ2-1	ASSYSTGHNEQF
TRBV7-6	TRBJ1-3	ASSPRPGQGLPGNTIY
TRBV27	TRBJ2-2	ASREGLGNTGELF
TRBV6-5	TRBJ2-5	ASSSRQGYETQY
TRBV18	TRBJ2-2	ASSPSNTGELF
TRBV11-2	TRBJ2-1	ASSFRDRVLNEQF
TRBV6-5	.	ASSRGGFSYEQY
TRBV5-8	TRBJ1-1	ASSFPTGGWGTEAF
TRBV6-1	TRBJ1-5	ASAGIVHQPQH
TRBV28	TRBJ2-7	ASSGTGTYEQY
TRBV28	TRBJ2-7	ASRDDRGRYEQY
TRBV5-4	TRBJ2-3	ASSRLGTSGDRTDTQY